These T cell receptor beta chains were read from a single sample in a study of T-cell reconstitution after alpha-beta-depleted transplantation in children. TCRdb ran MiXCR on the PCR reads and lists one entry per CDR3 protein. The sample holds some 640,000 distinct CDR3 sequences; roughly 15% are singletons and the top ten take 1.1%. The starting material was PBMCs from the stem cell graft donor, obtained from the stem cell graft. The receptors were sampled from a human donor who donated a stem cell graft to a child with acute myeloid leukemia. The CDR3 runs from the conserved cysteine through the conserved F or W. Fields, in order: V gene, clone size, J gene, D gene, CDR3 DNA, CDR3 protein. The D gene is left open where the match is weak. Some rows have no size entry. The others give once, few or many, or a class for an expanded clone.

>TRBV20-1|many|TRBJ2-1|-
TGCAGTGCGCCCATTTTGGGAAGCTCCTACAATGAGCAGTTCTTC
CSAPILGSSYNEQFF
>TRBV7-3|-|TRBJ2-3|TRBD1
TGTGCCAGCAGCCGGACAGGGAGGAGAACGGATACGCAGTATTTT
CASSRTGRRTDTQYF
>TRBV20-1|many|TRBJ2-1|TRBD2
TGCAGTGCCAAATTTGGACTAGCTGCTTACAATGAGCAGTTCTTC
CSAKFGLAAYNEQFF
>TRBV4-1|once|TRBJ2-2|TRBD2
TGCGCCAGCAGCCATCTAGCGGCGAACACCGGGGAGCTGTTTTTT
CASSHLAANTGELFF
>TRBV4-2|-|TRBJ1-5|-
TGTGCCAGCAGCCACAGGGGAGTCAATCAGCCCCAGCATTTT
CASSHRGVNQPQHF
>TRBV12-3/TRBV12-4|many|TRBJ1-2|TRBD1
TGTGCCAGCAGTCAGGGGGCGAACTATGGCTACACCTTC
CASSQGANYGYTF
>TRBV18|few|TRBJ2-7|TRBD2
TGTGCCAGCTCACCCACTAGCGGGGGGTCCTACGAGCAGTACTTC
CASSPTSGGSYEQYF
>TRBV5-1|many|TRBJ2-1|TRBD1
TGCGCCAGCAGCCGGGACAGTCCCTACAATGAGCAGTTCTTC
CASSRDSPYNEQFF
>TRBV29-1|many|TRBJ1-3|-
TGCAGCGTTGTAAGGAGGTCCTCTGGAAACACCATATATTTT
CSVVRRSSGNTIYF
>TRBV5-1|many|TRBJ2-1|TRBD2
TGTGCCAGCAGCTTAGTGGGCGGGGGGGATGAGCAGTTCTTC
CASSLVGGGDEQFF
>TRBV24-1|many|TRBJ2-1|TRBD1
TGTGCCACCAGTGACCCGGGACAGCCTTACAATGAGCAGTTCTTC
CATSDPGQPYNEQFF
>TRBV20-1|many|TRBJ2-2|-
TGCAGTGCTAGGGACAGTTTTTACACCGGGGAGCTGTTTTTT
CSARDSFYTGELFF
>TRBV4-3|few|TRBJ1-5|TRBD1
TGCGCCAGCAGCCCGTCTGACAGGGGGCAGCGGCAGCCCCAGCATTTT
CASSPSDRGQRQPQHF
>TRBV15|many|TRBJ2-3|TRBD1
TGTGCCACTTGGGACAGGGAGGAGGATACGCAGTATTTT
CATWDREEDTQYF
>TRBV10-3|few|TRBJ2-5|-
TGTGCCATCAGTGAGACAGGTTCGGAGACCCAGTACTTC
CAISETGSETQYF
>TRBV7-2|few|TRBJ2-1|-
TGTGCCAGCAGCTTTCGTCGGGGGAGCAATGAGCAGTTCTTC
CASSFRRGSNEQFF
>TRBV12-3/TRBV12-4|-|TRBJ2-3|TRBD2
TGTGCCAGCAGCCCAGGCGCGGGGACTAGCGGCTCACAAGATACGCAGTATTTT
CASSPGAGTSGSQDTQYF
>TRBV7-9|few|TRBJ1-1|TRBD1
TGTGCCAGCAGCGGACAGGGGATTTGGACTGAAGCTTTCTTT
CASSGQGIWTEAFF